A single sample is the source of the 15 T cell receptor beta chains below, sequenced in a study of shared clonotypes between healthy human individuals. CD45RO-negative CD8 cells positively selected for CCR7 made up the naive population, which excluded terminally differentiated effector memory CD45RA+ cells. Profiled with immunoSEQ multiplex PCR; TCRdb holds only in-frame clones, not every one. The sample holds roughly 590,000 clones, around 95% seen once. Sequencing was done on a sample of naive CD8+ T cells sorted from blood. Source of these receptors: a woman between 25 and 40 years old in good health.

The chain uses TRBV5-1 and TRBJ2-7, with 12 positions matching TRBD2. CDR3 length: 17 residues. The germline V gene has CDR1 SGHRS and CDR2 YFSETQ. Trimming took 0 bases from V and 4 from J; bases not matched to a gene: 8. CDR3 in amino acids: CASSLARLAGVVYEQYF. The CDR3 nucleotides are TGCGCCAGCAGCTTGGCTCGACTAGCGGGAGTAGTGTACGAGCAGTACTTC.

This CDR3 reads CASSLSAEIPYEQYF. Here the CDR3 DNA reads TGTGCCAGCAGTTTATCGGCAGAGATTCCCTACGAGCAGTACTTC. The chain employs TRBV27 and TRBJ2-7; no clear D gene. The CDR3 runs 15 residues. Trimming pared 0 bases from V and 2 bases from J, leaving 11 bases between. Per the germline V gene, CDR1 is MNHEY and CDR2 is SMNVEV (reference sequence).

The chain couples TRBV28 to TRBJ2-1; tentative D call: TRBD2 (7 bases). Germline loops: CDR1 MDHEN, CDR2 SYDVKM. Trimming took off 5 bases at V and 3 bases at J, with 20 bases between the two ends. The CDR3 has 17 amino acids. CDR3 DNA sequence: TGTGCCAGCAGTGGGGCGGGGGACATCAATCTCTACAATGAGCAGTTCTTC. It encodes CASSGAGDINLYNEQFF.

V is TRBV6-1 and J is TRBJ2-7, with 9 positions matching TRBD1. The trim removed 5 bases at V and 2 bases at J, leaving 7 bases unmatched. The CDR3 spans 15 residues. Germline assignment: CDR1 MNHNS and CDR2 SASEGT. CDR3 nucleotide sequence: TGTGCCAGCAGTTTTTACAGGGGGCGGGCCTACGAGCAGTACTTC. Translated: CASSFYRGRAYEQYF.

The chain carries TRBV5-6 and TRBJ2-7, with D unresolved. CDR1 is SGHDT, CDR2 YYEEEE, per germline. Trimming removed 1 base at V and 0 bases at J, with 8 bases between. There are 14 residues in the CDR3. The DNA for the CDR3 is TGTGCCAGCAGCTTGATGGGGAACTCCTACGAGCAGTACTTC. Translated, it gives CASSLMGNSYEQYF. Variable domain in full (rest from reference TRBV5-6 and TRBJ2-7): DAGVTQSPTHLIKTRGQQVTLRCSPKSGHDTVSWYQQALGQGPQFIFQYYEEEERQRGNFPDRFSGHQFPNYSSELNVNALLLGDSALYLCASSLMGNSYEQYFGPGTRLTVT.

The chain combines TRBV10-2 with TRBJ2-2, with D possibly TRBD2 on 5 matching bases. The germline V gene encodes CDR1 WSHSY and CDR2 SAAADI. The CDR3 has 13 amino acids. V was trimmed by 0 bases and J by 8 bases, leaving 7 bases between them. The CDR3 here is CASSESRGGELFF. The CDR3 nucleotides read TGCGCCAGCAGTGAGTCGCGAGGGGGGGAGCTGTTTTTT.

The rearrangement joins TRBV28 to TRBJ2-2, with D hard to call. Per the germline V gene, CDR1 is MDHEN and CDR2 is SYDVKM. V lost 7 bases, J lost 0 bases, and 9 bases lay in between. The CDR3 loop spans 14 amino acids. CDR3 region: CASTPDPNTGELFF. The CDR3 coding sequence is TGTGCCAGCACCCCCGACCCGAACACCGGGGAGCTGTTTTTT.

This chain uses TRBV28 with TRBJ2-2; D might be TRBD2 (6 bases). Between the trimmed V and J ends, which lost 4 bases and 5 bases, there was a span of 20 bases. Germline V gene sequence: CDR1 MDHEN, CDR2 SYDVKM. The CDR3 is 17 amino acids. The CDR3 DNA is TGTGCCAGCAGTTCCCCAAACCGGAGGGCCCCGACCGGGGAGCTGTTTTTT. Translating it yields CASSSPNRRAPTGELFF.

This chain joins TRBV5-6 and TRBJ2-1, with 11 bases matching TRBD2. CDR1 is SGHDT and CDR2 is YYEEEE in the germline V gene. This CDR3 is built from 15 residues. J gave up 5 bases and V 2 bases, and 3 bases lay outside the gene matches. CDR3 amino acids: CASSFPSGRHNEQFF. The CDR3 bases are TGTGCCAGCAGCTTCCCTAGCGGGAGGCACAATGAGCAGTTCTTC.

This clone was observed a few times. The genes are TRBV6-1 and TRBJ1-5, with D possibly TRBD1 on 5 matching bases. Germline-derived CDR1 and CDR2 are MNHNS and SASEGT. Deletions cut 1 base from V and 4 bases from J, with 8 bases between. The CDR3 length is 14 residues. CDR3 amino acids: CASSEVGTNQPQHF. The CDR3 DNA reads as TGTGCCAGCAGTGAAGTAGGGACGAATCAGCCCCAGCATTTT.

The rearrangement links TRBV25-1 to TRBJ1-3; D gene ambiguous. CDR3 length: 16 residues. CDR1 is MGHDK, CDR2 SYGVNS, per germline. V lost 0 bases, J lost 1 base, and 10 bases lay in between. The CDR3 coding sequence is TGTGCCAGCAGTGAATACAGGTGGGGATCTGGAAACACCATATATTTT. Translating gives CASSEYRWGSGNTIYF.

This chain uses TRBV6-1 with TRBJ2-1; TRBD1 aligns across 7 bases. Per germline, CDR1 MNHNS and CDR2 SASEGT. V gave up 1 base and J gave up 10 bases; unmatched junction bases: 10. CDR3 length: 15 residues. CDR3 in amino acids: CASSEETQGEYEQFF. CDR3 in DNA: TGTGCCAGCAGTGAAGAAACGCAGGGGGAATACGAGCAGTTCTTC.

The V call is TRBV10-1, the J call TRBJ2-7; D not resolved. CDR3 size: 13 residues. V gave up 0 bases and J gave up 2 bases, with 5 bases separating them. Germline V CDR1 and CDR2: WNHNN, SYGVQD (reference sequence). The CDR3: CASSESITYEQYF. The CDR3 DNA follows: TGCGCCAGCAGTGAGTCCATCACCTACGAGCAGTACTTC.

V is TRBV13 and J is TRBJ2-7; 7 nucleotides agree with TRBD1. Germline loops: CDR1 PRHDT, CDR2 FYEKMQ (reference sequence). The CDR3 consists of 14 residues. Trimming cost V 5 bases and J 5 bases; bases outside gene matches: 9. Here the CDR3 DNA reads TGTGCCAGCAGCCTTAGGACAGGAGTCCACGAGCAGTACTTC. Translation: CASSLRTGVHEQYF.

The count of this clone is one. V usage is TRBV7-9 and J usage is TRBJ2-7; 7 bases are shared with TRBD2. Germline lookup yields CDR1 SEHNR and CDR2 FQNEAQ (reference sequence). This CDR3 region has 13 residues. The V and J ends lost 6 bases and 0 bases, in that order; junction bases with no gene match: 2. The CDR3: CASRSGGSYEQYF. The CDR3 DNA sequence: TGTGCCAGCAGGTCGGGGGGCTCCTACGAGCAGTACTTC.